This entry lists 23 T cell receptor beta chains sequenced from one sample in a study of Ad26.COV2.S vaccination and SARS-CoV-2 variants. Generated by immunoSEQ multiplex PCR, the TCRdb table keeps only in-frame clones and is missing some. The data hold approximately 450,000 clones, with around 90% observed a single time. Treatment of the sample: roughly 18 received Ad26.COV2.S at low or high dose, single or two shots; 5 received placebo; per-sample allocation not given. Samples analyzed were those drawn on day 63 after the first vaccine or placebo injection. Sequenced here: peripheral blood, sampled in a trial of Ad26.COV2.S vaccine versus placebo. Receptors were obtained from a person aged 18 to 65 who received the Ad26.COV2.S COVID-19 vaccine or a placebo.

The CDR3 loop is CAWGLSGGGSSQYF. In DNA, the CDR3 is TGTGCCTGGGGCCTCTCTGGTGGCGGGAGCTCGCAGTATTTT. This rearrangement joins TRBV30 to TRBJ2-3; 7 positions agree with TRBD2. V lost 5 bases and J lost 10; bases outside the gene matches: 15. This CDR3 is 14 amino acids long. Germline V gene data show CDR1 as GTSNPN and CDR2 as SVGIG (reference sequence).

This chain links TRBV20-1 with TRBJ2-1; no reliable D call. The length of the CDR3 is 10 residues. CDR1 and CDR2 from the germline V gene are DFQATT and SNEGSKA (reference sequence). V was pared by 3 bases and J by 9 bases, with 6 bases between. The CDR3 reads CSASNVEQFF. The CDR3 nucleotides are TGCAGTGCTAGTAACGTTGAGCAGTTCTTC.

Note on this clone: This is likely a read error, given that the CDR3 carries no conserved phenylalanine or tryptophan at its end. The DNA is omitted, as the CDR3 cannot be located on it reliably, and the CDR3 follows TCRdb's listing. The chain employs TRBV30 and TRBJ1-1. The CDR3 totals 8 residues, both ends included. Germline values: CDR1 GTSNPN, CDR2 SVGIG (reference sequence). The CDR3 loop reads CACSEYLI.

The chain links TRBV19 to TRBJ1-4; D is unresolved. V was clipped by 5 bases and J by 5 bases, with 6 bases between them. This CDR3 comprises 12 residues. Germline V lookup: CDR1 LNHDA, CDR2 SQIVND (reference sequence). CDR3 bases: TGTGCCAGTAGTCAAACCAATGAAAAACTGTTTTTT. Encoded protein: CASSQTNEKLFF.

The genes are TRBV14 and TRBJ2-6; a possible D gene is TRBD1 (6 bases). This CDR3 is built from 16 residues. The V and J ends lost 3 bases and 0 bases respectively, with 9 bases between them. Germline CDR1 is SGHDN and CDR2 is FVKESK. The CDR3 DNA follows: TGTGCCAGCAGCCATATCAGGGGCTCTGGGGCCAACGTCCTGACTTTC. Translation gives CASSHIRGSGANVLTF. Together with reference TRBV14 and TRBJ2-6, the CDR3 gives the full variable domain: EAGVTQFPSHSVIEKGQTVTLRCDPISGHDNLYWYRRVMGKEIKFLLHFVKESKQDESGMPNNRFLAERTGGTYSTLKVQPAELEDSGVYFCASSHIRGSGANVLTFGAGSRLTVL.

The rearrangement links TRBV7-6 to TRBJ2-2; the match to TRBD1 covers 7 bases. The CDR3 has 15 residues. The germline gives CDR1 SGHVS, CDR2 FNYEAQ. V lost 0 bases, J lost 4 bases, and 2 bases stayed unmatched. CDR3 bases: TGTGCCAGCAGCTTAGCAGGGGGCAGCACCGGGGAGCTGTTTTTT. It specifies CASSLAGGSTGELFF.

V is TRBV5-4 and J is TRBJ1-1, with TRBD1 identical over 10 bases. The CDR3 has 18 residues. Trimming cost V 2 bases and J 0 bases; bases outside gene matches: 10. Germline-derived CDR1 and CDR2 are SGHNT and YYREEE (reference sequence). CDR3 bases: TGTGCCAGCAGCTTCCCGGGAACCGGGACAGGGGTGAACACTGAAGCTTTCTTT. Its translation is CASSFPGTGTGVNTEAFF.

The rearrangement joins TRBV11-2 to TRBJ2-7, with 16 positions matching TRBD2. V was pared by 4 bases and J by 6 bases, with 6 bases of the junction left unmatched. Germline loops: CDR1 SGHAT, CDR2 FQNNGV. The CDR3 consists of 16 residues. CDR3 in DNA: TGTGCCAGCAGCTCCGAGGGACTAGCGGGAGGGCGCGAGCAGTACTTC. Protein sequence: CASSSEGLAGGREQYF.

The genes are TRBV30 and TRBJ2-1; no clear D. Per the germline V gene, CDR1 is GTSNPN and CDR2 is SVGIG (reference sequence). The CDR3 is 12 residues long. V shed 2 bases and J shed 13 bases, with 15 bases lying between them. CDR3 sequence reads: CAWSITVGGQFF. CDR3 in DNA: TGTGCCTGGAGTATAACAGTCGGTGGACAGTTCTTC. The whole variable domain, filled in from reference TRBV30 and TRBJ2-1, reads SQTIHQWPATLVQPVGSPLSLECTVEGTSNPNLYWYRQAAGRGLQLLFYSVGIGQISSEVPQNLSASRPQDRQFILSSKKLLLSDSGFYLCAWSITVGGQFFGPGTRLTVL.

The genes are TRBV30 and TRBJ2-7; D tentatively fits TRBD1 or TRBD2 (7 bases each). The CDR3 has 16 residues. V shed 0 bases and J shed 4 bases, with 19 bases lying between them. In germline, CDR1 is GTSNPN, CDR2 SVGIG (reference sequence). In DNA, the CDR3 is TGTGCCTGGAGTGTACGAGGGGGCGGGAGCCGTTACGAGCAGTACTTC. It codes for CAWSVRGGGSRYEQYF.

This clone was picked up one time. The chain has TRBV2 and TRBJ2-7; the D gene is possibly TRBD2 (5 bases). The CDR3 sequence is 13 residues long. The V gene's germline CDR1 is SNHLY and CDR2 FYNNEI. With 0 bases removed from V and 6 bases from J, the gap between germline ends came to 9 bases. CDR3 protein: CASSEARGREQYF. The DNA for the CDR3 is TGTGCCAGCAGTGAAGCAAGAGGGCGCGAGCAGTACTTC.

CDR3 in DNA: TGCGCCAGCAGTCAATCGTCCGGATCATTCTACGAGCAGTACTTC. It is translated as CASSQSSGSFYEQYF. The rearrangement uses TRBV23-1 and TRBJ2-7; D not resolved. TRBV23-1 is reported as an ORF; its role is uncertain. V shed 0 bases and J shed 3 bases, with 12 bases lying between them. The length of the CDR3 is 15 residues.

The chain's CDR3 is CASSQEGTSGTATDTQYF. The CDR3 bases are TGTGCCAGCAGCCAGGAAGGGACTAGCGGGACCGCCACAGATACGCAGTATTTT. This rearrangement joins TRBV3-1 (or the pseudogene TRBV3-2) to TRBJ2-3; 13 bases agree with TRBD2. The germline V gene encodes CDR1 LGHDT and CDR2 YNNKEL (reference sequence). The V gene end was trimmed by 3 bases and the J gene end by 2 bases; junction bases not matched to a gene: 8. The CDR3 sequence is 18 residues long.

This chain joins TRBV13 and TRBJ2-2; unclear D gene. V was pared by 5 bases and J by 6 bases, with 10 bases between. The CDR3 sequence is 13 residues long. Looked up from germline, CDR1 is PRHDT and CDR2 is FYEKMQ (reference sequence). This CDR3 reads CASSTRYPGELFF. The CDR3 nucleotides are TGTGCCAGCAGCACCCGCTACCCCGGGGAGCTGTTTTTT.

This chain links TRBV20-1 with TRBJ1-5; D unclear. Trimming removed 4 bases at V and 9 bases at J, with 10 bases between. The CDR3 is 11 amino acids. CDR1 DFQATT and CDR2 SNEGSKA come from the germline V gene (reference sequence). CDR3 nucleotides: TGCAGTGCTATAACGACGGGGCCCCAGCATTTT. This translates into CSAITTGPQHF.

This chain links TRBV6-5 with TRBJ1-1, with TRBD1 matching 11 bases. The ends lost 6 bases at V and 5 bases at J; junction bases unmatched: 5. The CDR3 extends over 14 amino acids. CDR1 MNHEY and CDR2 SVGAGI come from the germline V gene. CDR3 coding DNA: TGTGCCAGCAGGGGACAGGGGGTTGAGACTGAAGCTTTCTTT. It codes for CASRGQGVETEAFF.

The chain carries TRBV28 and TRBJ1-1, with TRBD1 as a possible D gene (5 bases). The CDR3 runs to 13 residues. Germline V lookup: CDR1 MDHEN, CDR2 SYDVKM. Trimming shortened V by 6 bases and J by 4 bases, and 12 bases separated the two germline ends. The CDR3 sequence: CASRLSGGTEAFF. CDR3 sequence (DNA): TGTGCCAGCAGGTTGTCGGGGGGCACTGAAGCTTTCTTT.

This clone occurred a few times. The genes are TRBV10-3 and TRBJ1-1; TRBD1 is a possible D gene (5 bases). CDR3 length equals 13 residues. V shed 6 bases and J shed 1 base, with 9 bases lying between them. The germline CDR1 and CDR2 sequences are ENHRY and SYGVKD. The chain's CDR3 is CAIRPGPNTEAFF. CDR3 DNA sequence: TGTGCCATCAGACCAGGGCCGAACACTGAAGCTTTCTTT.

This chain joins TRBV7-2 and TRBJ2-5, with 8 bases lining up with TRBD2. In germline, CDR1 is SGHTA, CDR2 FQGNSA. Unmatched junction bases numbered 11, after V lost 5 bases and J lost 0 bases. The CDR3 loop spans 17 amino acids. The CDR3: CASSQPTSGYNQETQYF. Here the CDR3 DNA reads TGTGCCAGCAGCCAACCAACTAGCGGATATAACCAAGAGACCCAGTACTTC. The full variable domain, its missing parts supplied by reference TRBV7-2 and TRBJ2-5, is GAGVSQSPSNKVTEKGKDVELRCDPISGHTALYWYRQSLGQGLEFLIYFQGNSAPDKSGLPSDRFSAERTGGSVSTLTIQRTQQEDSAVYLCASSQPTSGYNQETQYFGPGTRLLVL.

This rearrangement joins TRBV9 to TRBJ1-2; TRBD1 aligns across 8 bases. The CDR3 loop spans 16 amino acids. The germline V gene encodes CDR1 SGDLS and CDR2 YYNGEE. V shed 0 bases, J shed 8 bases, and the junction held 12 bases outside the gene matches. CDR3 nucleotide sequence: TGTGCCAGCAGCGTAGCGGCAGGGGGCGGGGGCAGAGGCTACACCTTC. It yields the protein CASSVAAGGGGRGYTF.

The rearrangement joins TRBV19 to TRBJ1-4, with 8 bases lining up with TRBD1. This CDR3 is built from 15 residues. Germline V gene lookup returns CDR1 LNHDA and CDR2 SQIVND (reference sequence). Trimming cost V 8 bases and J 5 bases; bases outside gene matches: 10. CDR3 region: CASLRRDRRNEKLFF. In DNA form, the CDR3 reads TGTGCCAGTTTACGCCGGGACAGGAGAAATGAAAAACTGTTTTTT.

The rearrangement joins TRBV27 to TRBJ2-5; 8 bases are a match to TRBD1. The CDR3 is 15 residues long. V was pared by 4 bases and J by 5 bases, with 9 bases of the junction left unmatched. CDR1 MNHEY and CDR2 SMNVEV come from the germline V gene (reference sequence). The CDR3: CASSYPRGRYETQYF. In DNA, the CDR3 is TGTGCCAGCAGTTATCCCAGGGGGCGGTATGAGACCCAGTACTTC.

The V call is TRBV7-3, the J call TRBJ2-1; 9 bases agree with TRBD2. From germline, CDR1 is SGHTA and CDR2 FQGTGA. V lost 3 bases and J lost 3; bases outside the gene matches: 6. The CDR3 extends over 16 amino acids. The CDR3 here is CASSFGSGGFYNEQFF. CDR3 nucleotides: TGTGCCAGCAGCTTTGGTAGCGGGGGTTTCTACAATGAGCAGTTCTTC.